The source of this T cell receptor (beta chain) is a study of CD8 T cells in Susac syndrome. As for the study in general: Sequenced Susac syndrome patients included roughly six with active disease and under ten who were in remission.

From blood CD8+ and CD4+ T cells, TCR beta sequences were generated. Trimming took off 3 bases at V and 8 bases at J, with 16 bases between the two ends. There are 14 residues in the CDR3. The germline CDR1 and CDR2 sequences are LGHNA and YNFKEQ. RNA was extracted with the RNeasy kit, and a quantity of roughly 0.5 to 1 ug was reverse transcribed using random hexamers. The authors amplified TCR beta CDR3 across 54 Vbeta and 13 Jbeta using immunoSEQ multiplex PCR. One entry per CDR3 protein, called by TCRdb with MiXCR from the immunoSEQ multiplex PCR reads. This sample has about 190,000 distinct CDR3 sequences; 95% occur once, and the top ten carry around 0.092%. Study-level findings and limits: In Susac patients, clonal expansion was not detected in CD4+ cells.

As for this clonotype: Its specificity is not known.

This sequence originates from a human donor with Susac syndrome. V and J are TRBV4-2 and TRBJ1-2; D may be TRBD1 (5 bases). Input material: CD4+ T cells from PBMCs. CDR3 in DNA: TGTGCCAGCAGCCAGCCCGGGACGGCCTGGGGCTACACCTTC. Translated, it gives CASSQPGTAWGYTF.